This T cell receptor (beta chain) was retrieved from a study of blood T cell repertoires in COVID-19. About the research overall: The United States, Italy and Spain were the sources of the acute and convalescent COVID-19 samples. T cells, B-cell-depleted T cells, or PBMCs provided the cDNA or gDNA that served as material.

The germline V and J ends were trimmed by 1 base and 5 bases, with 8 bases remaining between them. Looked up from germline, CDR1 is SGHTA and CDR2 is FQGTGA. The CDR3 contains 13 residues. Under the authors' procedure: Cell counts per sample came from amplifying reference gene primers. The table came from immunoSEQ multiplex PCR; TCRdb's copy has only in-frame clones and leaves some out. Clonal size and the V and J genes are those of that table, whereas D and trimming came from the DNA. The profile shows some 100,000 clones, 75% to 85% of them singletons. Specimen: peripheral blood. The sequence derives from an elderly woman with active or convalescent COVID-19. The gene calls are TRBV7-3 and TRBJ1-1, with D unclear. The CDR3 DNA reads TGTGCCAGCAGCTTAATCCGGGATACTGAAGCTTTCTTT. Translation gives CASSLIRDTEAFF.